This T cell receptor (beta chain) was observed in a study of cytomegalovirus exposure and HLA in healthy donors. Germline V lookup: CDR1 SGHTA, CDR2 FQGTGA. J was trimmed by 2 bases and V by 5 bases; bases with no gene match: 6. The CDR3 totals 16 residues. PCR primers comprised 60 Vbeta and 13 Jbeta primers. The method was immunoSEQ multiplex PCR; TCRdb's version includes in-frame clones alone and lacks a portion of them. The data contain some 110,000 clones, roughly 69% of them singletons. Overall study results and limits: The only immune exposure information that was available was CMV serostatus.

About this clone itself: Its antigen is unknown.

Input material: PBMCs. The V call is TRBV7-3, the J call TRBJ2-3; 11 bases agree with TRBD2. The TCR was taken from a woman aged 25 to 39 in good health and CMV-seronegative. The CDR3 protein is CASSRRTSGSTDTQYF. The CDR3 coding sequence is TGTGCCAGCAGCCGTCGGACTAGCGGGTCCACAGATACGCAGTATTTT.